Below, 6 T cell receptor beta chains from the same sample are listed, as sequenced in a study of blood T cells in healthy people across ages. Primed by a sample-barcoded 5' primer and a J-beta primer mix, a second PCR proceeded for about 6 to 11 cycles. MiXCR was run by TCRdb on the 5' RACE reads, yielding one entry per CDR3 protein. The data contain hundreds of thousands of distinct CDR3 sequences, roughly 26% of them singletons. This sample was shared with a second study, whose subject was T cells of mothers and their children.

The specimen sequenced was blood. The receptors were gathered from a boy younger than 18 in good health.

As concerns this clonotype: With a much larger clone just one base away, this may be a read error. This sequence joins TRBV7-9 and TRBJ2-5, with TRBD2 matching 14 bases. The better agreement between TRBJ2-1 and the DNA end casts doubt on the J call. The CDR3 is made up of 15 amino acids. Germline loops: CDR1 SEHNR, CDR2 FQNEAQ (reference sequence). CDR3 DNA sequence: TGTGCCAGCAGCCGACTAGCGGGGGGGCACAATGAGCAGTTCTTC. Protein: CASSRLAGGHNEQFF.

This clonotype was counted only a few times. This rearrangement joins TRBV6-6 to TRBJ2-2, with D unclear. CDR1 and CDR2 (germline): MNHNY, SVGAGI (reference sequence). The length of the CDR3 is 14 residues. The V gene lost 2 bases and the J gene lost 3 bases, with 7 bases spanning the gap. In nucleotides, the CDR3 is TGTGCCAGCAGTTACAGTCAGCACACCGGGGAGCTGTTTTTT. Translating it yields CASSYSQHTGELFF.

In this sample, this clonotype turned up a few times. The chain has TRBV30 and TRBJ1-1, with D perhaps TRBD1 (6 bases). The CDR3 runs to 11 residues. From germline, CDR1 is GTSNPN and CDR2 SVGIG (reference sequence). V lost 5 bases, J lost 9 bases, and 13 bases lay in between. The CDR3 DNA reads TGTGCCTGGGACCGAGGGGGGAAAGCTTTCTTT. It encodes CAWDRGGKAFF.

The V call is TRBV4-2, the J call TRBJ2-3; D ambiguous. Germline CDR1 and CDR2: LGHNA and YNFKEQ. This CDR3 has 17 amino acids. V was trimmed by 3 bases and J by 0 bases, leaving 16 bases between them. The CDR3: CASSQPHLATSTDTQYF. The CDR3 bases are TGTGCCAGCAGCCAGCCCCATTTAGCCACAAGCACAGATACGCAGTATTTT.

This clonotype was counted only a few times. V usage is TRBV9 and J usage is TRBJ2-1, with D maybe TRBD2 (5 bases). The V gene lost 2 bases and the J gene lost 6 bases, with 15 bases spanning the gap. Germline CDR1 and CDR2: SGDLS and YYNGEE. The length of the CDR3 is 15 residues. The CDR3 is CASSVLTGSLNEQFF. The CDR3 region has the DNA TGTGCCAGCAGCGTTTTAACGGGGTCCCTCAATGAGCAGTTCTTC.

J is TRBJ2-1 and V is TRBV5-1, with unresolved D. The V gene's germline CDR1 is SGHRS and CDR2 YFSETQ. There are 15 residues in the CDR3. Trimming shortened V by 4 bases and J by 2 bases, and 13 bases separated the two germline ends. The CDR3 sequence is CASSLRHGPYNEQFF. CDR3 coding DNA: TGCGCCAGCAGCCTGCGACACGGGCCCTACAATGAGCAGTTCTTC.